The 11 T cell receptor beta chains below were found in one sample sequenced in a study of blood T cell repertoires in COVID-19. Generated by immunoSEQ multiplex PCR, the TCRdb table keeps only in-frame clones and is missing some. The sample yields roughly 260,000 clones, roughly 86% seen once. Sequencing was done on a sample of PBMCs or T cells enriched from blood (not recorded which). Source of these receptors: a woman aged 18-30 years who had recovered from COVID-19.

In DNA, the CDR3 is TGTGCCAGCAGTTACTCGAAGGTGACTGGGGCTTACAATGAGCAGTTCTTC. Translating gives CASSYSKVTGAYNEQFF. V gene TRBV6-2 or TRBV6-3 combines with J gene TRBJ2-1; D possibly corresponds to TRBD1 (5 bases). V lost 0 bases and J lost 4, with 16 bases in between. Germline V gene data show CDR1 as MNHEY and CDR2 as SVGEGT. The CDR3 is 17 amino acids.

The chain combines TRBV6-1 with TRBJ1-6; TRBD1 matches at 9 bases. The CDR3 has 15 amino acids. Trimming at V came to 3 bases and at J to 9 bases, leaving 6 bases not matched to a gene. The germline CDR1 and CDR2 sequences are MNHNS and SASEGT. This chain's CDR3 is CASSEKQGASSPLHF. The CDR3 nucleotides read TGTGCCAGCAGTGAGAAACAGGGGGCGAGTTCACCCCTCCACTTT.

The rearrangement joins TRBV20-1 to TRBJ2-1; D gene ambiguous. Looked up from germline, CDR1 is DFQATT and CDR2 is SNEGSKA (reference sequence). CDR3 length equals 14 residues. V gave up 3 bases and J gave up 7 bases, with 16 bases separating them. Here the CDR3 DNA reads TGCAGTGCTAGTCGGTCGTATTTTGAGAATGAGCAGTTCTTC. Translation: CSASRSYFENEQFF.

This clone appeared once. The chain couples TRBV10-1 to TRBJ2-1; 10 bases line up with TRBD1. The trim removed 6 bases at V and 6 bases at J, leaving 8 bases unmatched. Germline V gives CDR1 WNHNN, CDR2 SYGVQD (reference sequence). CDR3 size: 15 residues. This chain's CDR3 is CASSSGTGARNEQFF. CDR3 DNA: TGCGCCAGCAGCTCCGGGACAGGGGCCCGCAATGAGCAGTTCTTC.

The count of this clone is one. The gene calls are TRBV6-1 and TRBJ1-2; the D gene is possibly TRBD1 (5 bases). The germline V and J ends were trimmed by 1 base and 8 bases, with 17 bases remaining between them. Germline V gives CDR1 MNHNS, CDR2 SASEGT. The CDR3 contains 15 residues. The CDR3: CASSEVRQGLGGYTF. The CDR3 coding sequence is TGTGCCAGCAGTGAAGTGAGGCAGGGCTTGGGGGGCTACACCTTC.

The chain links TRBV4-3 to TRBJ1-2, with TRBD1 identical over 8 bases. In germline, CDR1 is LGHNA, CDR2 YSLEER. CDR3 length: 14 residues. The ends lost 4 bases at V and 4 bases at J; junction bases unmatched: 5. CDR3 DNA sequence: TGCGCCAGCAGCCGGCTACAGGGGGTCTATGGCTACACCTTC. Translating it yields CASSRLQGVYGYTF.

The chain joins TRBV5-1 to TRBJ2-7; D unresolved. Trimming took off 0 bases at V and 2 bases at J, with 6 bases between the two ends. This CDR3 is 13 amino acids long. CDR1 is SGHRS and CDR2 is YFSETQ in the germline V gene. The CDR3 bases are TGCGCCAGCAGCTTGGTGCCAGCCTACGAGCAGTACTTC. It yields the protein CASSLVPAYEQYF.

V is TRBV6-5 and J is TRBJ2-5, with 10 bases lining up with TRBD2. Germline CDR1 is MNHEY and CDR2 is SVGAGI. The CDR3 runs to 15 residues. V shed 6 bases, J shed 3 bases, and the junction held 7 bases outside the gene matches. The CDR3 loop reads CASSPLAGTKETQYF. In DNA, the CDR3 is TGTGCCAGCAGCCCACTAGCGGGAACGAAAGAGACCCAGTACTTC.

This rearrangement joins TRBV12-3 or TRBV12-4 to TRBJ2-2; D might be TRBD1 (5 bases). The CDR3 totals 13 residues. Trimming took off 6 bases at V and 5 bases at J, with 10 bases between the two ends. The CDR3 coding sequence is TGTGCCAGCAGCACAGGAATGACCGGGGAGCTGTTTTTT. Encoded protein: CASSTGMTGELFF.

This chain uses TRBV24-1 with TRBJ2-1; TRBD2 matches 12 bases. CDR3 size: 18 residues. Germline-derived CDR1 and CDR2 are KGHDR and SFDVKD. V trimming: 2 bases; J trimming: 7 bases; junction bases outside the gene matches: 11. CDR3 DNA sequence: TGTGCCACCAGTGATTCCCAACTAGCGGGAGGAATTTTGAATGAGCAGTTCTTC. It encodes CATSDSQLAGGILNEQFF.

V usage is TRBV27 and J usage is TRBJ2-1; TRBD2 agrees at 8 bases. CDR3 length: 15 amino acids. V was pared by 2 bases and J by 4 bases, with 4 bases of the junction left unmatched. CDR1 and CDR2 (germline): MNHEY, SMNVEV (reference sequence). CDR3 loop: CASSLRASGYNEQFF. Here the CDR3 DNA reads TGTGCCAGCAGTTTACGGGCTAGCGGGTACAATGAGCAGTTCTTC.